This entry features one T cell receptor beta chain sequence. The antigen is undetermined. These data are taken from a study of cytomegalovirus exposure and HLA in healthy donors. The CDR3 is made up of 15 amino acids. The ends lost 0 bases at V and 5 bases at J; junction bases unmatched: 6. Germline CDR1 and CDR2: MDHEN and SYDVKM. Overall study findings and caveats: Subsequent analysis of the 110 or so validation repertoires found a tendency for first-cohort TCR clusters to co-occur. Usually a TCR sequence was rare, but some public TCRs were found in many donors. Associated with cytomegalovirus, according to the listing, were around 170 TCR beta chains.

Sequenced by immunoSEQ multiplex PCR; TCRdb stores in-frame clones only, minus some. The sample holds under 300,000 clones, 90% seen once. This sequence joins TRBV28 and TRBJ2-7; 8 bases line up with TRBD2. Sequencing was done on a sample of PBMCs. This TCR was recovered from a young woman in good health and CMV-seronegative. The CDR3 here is CASSLWGTSPHEQYF. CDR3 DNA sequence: TGTGCCAGCAGTTTATGGGGGACTAGTCCCCACGAGCAGTACTTC. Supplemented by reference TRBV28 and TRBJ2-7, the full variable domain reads DVKVTQSSRYLVKRTGEKVFLECVQDMDHENMFWYRQDPGLGLRLIYFSYDVKMKEKGDIPEGYSVSREKKERFSLILESASTNQTSMYLCASSLWGTSPHEQYFGPGTRLTVT.